The rows below give T cell receptor beta chains drawn from one sample of a study of T cell responses to AZD1222 COVID-19 vaccine. The protocol was immunoSEQ multiplex PCR, while the TCRdb copy is restricted to in-frame clones and leaves out a portion. The sample lists about 110,000 clones; around nine tenths were seen once. The source material was peripheral blood, sampled on day 0 of AZD1222 vaccination. The source is an adult in good health. Each CDR3 is given with its conserved first and last residue. Fields, in order: D gene, J gene, V gene, clone size, CDR3 protein, CDR3 DNA. A D gene is named only where the DNA matches it firmly. The listing skips clone size in some rows; elsewhere it reads once, few, many or a size class.

.,TRBJ1-1,TRBV6-6,.,CASSPGTFSEAFF,TGTGCCAGCAGTCCCGGGACGTTCTCTGAAGCTTTCTTT
.,TRBJ1-1,TRBV6-6,.,CASSLQPPRAFF,TGTGCCAGCAGTCTTCAGCCCCCCCGAGCTTTCTTT
.,TRBJ1-5,TRBV6-1,.,CASSVPTGTGSNQPQHF,TGTGCCAGCAGTGTCCCCACAGGAACGGGGAGCAATCAGCCCCAGCATTTT
.,TRBJ2-1,TRBV7-9,.,CASSPPGVSSYNEQFF,TGTGCCAGCAGCCCACCGGGGGTGAGCTCCTACAATGAGCAGTTCTTC
.,TRBJ2-6,TRBV6-5,.,CASTVGLSGANVLTF,TGTGCCAGCACTGTCGGGCTCTCTGGGGCCAACGTCCTGACTTTC
TRBD1,TRBJ2-2,TRBV5-1,.,CASSWTGWANTGELFF,TGCGCCAGCAGCTGGACAGGGTGGGCGAACACCGGGGAGCTGTTTTTT
.,TRBJ1-6,TRBV5-1,.,CASSFSSETGSYNSPLHF,TGCGCCAGCAGCTTTAGTTCGGAGACAGGATCCTATAATTCACCCCTCCACTTT
.,TRBJ2-6,TRBV27,.,CASSLGRRSGANVLTF,TGTGCCAGCAGTTTGGGACGCCGCTCTGGGGCCAACGTCCTGACTTTC
TRBD1,TRBJ2-2,TRBV6-2/TRBV6-3,once,CASSTGVTGELFF,TGTGCCAGCAGCACAGGGGTAACCGGGGAGCTGTTTTTT
.,TRBJ1-1,TRBV5-8,.,CASSPKGRDSTEAFF,TGTGCCAGCAGCCCCAAAGGGCGGGATTCCACTGAAGCTTTCTTT
.,TRBJ2-1,TRBV5-1,.,CASRVLIQGQDEQFF,TGCGCCAGCAGAGTCTTGATACAGGGTCAGGATGAGCAGTTCTTC
.,TRBJ2-4,TRBV2,.,CASNGLNIQYF,TGTGCCAGCAATGGCCTAAACATTCAGTACTTC
.,TRBJ2-3,TRBV9,.,CASSAGETRGTDTQYF,TGTGCCAGCAGCGCAGGGGAGACCCGGGGCACAGATACGCAGTATTTT
.,TRBJ1-2,TRBV28,.,CASSLLVGGYTF,TGTGCCAGCAGTTTATTGGTGGGGGGCTACACCTTC
.,TRBJ2-1,TRBV28,.,CASSFVEEVSYNEQFF,TGTGCCAGCAGTTTCGTCGAAGAAGTCTCCTACAATGAGCAGTTCTTC
.,TRBJ1-6,TRBV12-3/TRBV12-4,few,CASSSTGPLHF,TGTGCCAGCAGCTCTACCGGGCCCCTCCACTTT
.,TRBJ1-5,TRBV7-2,.,CASSLAWGRGQPQHF,TGTGCCAGCAGCTTAGCGTGGGGGAGGGGTCAGCCCCAGCATTTT
TRBD1,TRBJ2-7,TRBV19,.,CASSRGQDFYEQYF,TGTGCCAGTAGTAGGGGACAGGACTTCTACGAGCAGTACTTC
.,TRBJ1-5,TRBV15,.,CATSRDPRSGNQPQHF,TGTGCCACCAGCAGAGATCCCAGGTCAGGCAATCAGCCCCAGCATTTT
.,TRBJ2-3,TRBV28,.,CASSSPTRRTDTQYF,TGTGCCAGCAGTTCGCCAACCCGGAGGACAGATACGCAGTATTTT
.,TRBJ1-2,TRBV30,few,CAWSVRGAGGYTF,TGTGCCTGGAGTGTCCGGGGGGCCGGGGGCTACACCTTC
TRBD2,TRBJ2-2,TRBV6-5,.,CASSTASGYTGELFF,TGTGCCAGCAGTACGGCTAGCGGGTACACCGGGGAGCTGTTTTTT
TRBD2,TRBJ2-3,TRBV11-2,few,CASSLPGLVLDTQYF,TGTGCCAGCAGCTTACCGGGACTAGTCCTAGATACGCAGTATTTT
.,TRBJ1-2,TRBV10-2,.,CATTRGSEGYTF,TGCGCCACAACAAGGGGATCCGAGGGCTACACCTTC
.,TRBJ2-5,TRBV5-4,.,CASSLGARGQETQYF,TGTGCCAGCAGCCTAGGGGCCCGGGGCCAAGAGACCCAGTACTTC
.,TRBJ2-2,TRBV7-8,.,CASSHPPRVASTGELFF,TGTGCCAGCAGCCACCCCCCGAGGGTAGCGAGTACCGGGGAGCTGTTTTTT
TRBD1,TRBJ1-1,TRBV5-1,.,CASSQNPGGEAEAFF,TGCGCCAGCAGCCAAAACCCAGGGGGCGAAGCTGAAGCTTTCTTT
.,TRBJ1-2,TRBV19,.,CATKTANGYTF,TGTGCCACTAAGACAGCTAACGGCTACACCTTC
.,TRBJ1-5,TRBV13,.,CASSLGLRTQPQHF,TGTGCCAGCAGCTTAGGTCTGAGGACTCAGCCCCAGCATTTT
.,TRBJ1-4,TRBV7-3,.,CASSSLTREKLFF,TGTGCCAGCAGCTCCCTGACACGTGAAAAACTGTTTTTT
.,TRBJ1-1,TRBV11-3,.,CASSAGAQNTEAFF,TGTGCCAGCAGCGCAGGGGCTCAGAACACTGAAGCTTTCTTT
.,TRBJ2-7,TRBV18,.,CASSPRQNYEQYF,TGTGCCAGCTCACCACGACAGAACTACGAGCAGTACTTC
.,TRBJ1-4,TRBV5-6,.,CASSLAPTPTNEKLFF,TGTGCCAGCAGCTTGGCCCCTACACCAACTAATGAAAAACTGTTTTTT
TRBD2,TRBJ2-5,TRBV18,.,CASSPLAAGETQYF,TGTGCCAGCTCGCCTCTAGCGGCCGGGGAGACCCAGTACTTC
TRBD1,TRBJ2-7,TRBV19,.,CASSTRKGQGSPYEQYF,TGTGCCAGTAGTACCAGAAAGGGACAGGGATCCCCCTACGAGCAGTACTTC
.,TRBJ1-1,TRBV7-9,.,CASSLLGGDVSEAFF,TGTGCCAGCAGCTTGCTCGGGGGGGACGTTAGTGAAGCTTTCTTT
TRBD1,TRBJ1-2,TRBV28,.,CASSRDRSYGYTF,TGTGCCAGCAGTCGGGACAGGAGCTATGGCTACACCTTC